The 15 T cell receptor beta chains in this list originate from one sample, sequenced in a study of response to subunit inactivated influenza vaccine. TCRdb independently ran MiXCR on the RT-PCR reads; one entry per CDR3 protein. In the table there are 860,000 or so distinct CDR3 sequences, over 20% of which are singletons. This specimen consisted of PBMCs from blood, obtained around 5 days after vaccination. These receptors were collected from a man aged 45-60 years who received an inactivated influenza vaccine.

In its sample, this clonotype was seen a few times. The CDR3 reads CASSLVRVSTDTQYF. Here the CDR3 DNA reads TGTGCCAGCAGCTTAGTGCGGGTGAGCACAGATACGCAGTATTTT. The genes are TRBV7-2 and TRBJ2-3; D is perhaps TRBD2 (5 bases). V lost 1 base, J lost 0 bases, and 8 bases lay in between. This CDR3 comprises 15 residues. The germline gives CDR1 SGHTA, CDR2 FQGNSA.

This clonotype was seen a few times. The chain employs TRBV19 and TRBJ2-1, with a tentative D call TRBD2 (6 bases). Trimming shortened V by 3 bases and J by 6 bases, and 15 bases separated the two germline ends. The CDR3 is 15 residues long. Per germline, CDR1 LNHDA and CDR2 SQIVND (reference sequence). CDR3: CASSMGAGNPNEQFF. The CDR3 coding sequence is TGTGCCAGTAGTATGGGAGCGGGCAACCCCAATGAGCAGTTCTTC.

The sample holds a few counts of this clonotype. The rearrangement joins TRBV6-1 to TRBJ2-1; TRBD1 matches at 10 bases. This CDR3 comprises 15 residues. Germline CDR1 reads MNHNS; CDR2 reads SASEGT. Germline trimming cut 6 bases from V and 6 bases from J; bases unmatched to any gene: 8. The CDR3 loop reads CASRLRQGASNEQFF. The CDR3 DNA sequence: TGTGCCAGCAGACTGCGACAGGGGGCGAGCAATGAGCAGTTCTTC.

This chain links TRBV15 with TRBJ2-3; D is possibly TRBD2 (5 bases). V lost 3 bases and J 3 bases, leaving 16 bases between the germline ends. CDR1 is LNHNV, CDR2 YYDKDF, per germline (reference sequence). The CDR3 has 16 residues. This chain's CDR3 is CATSRAGYGVTDTQYF. The DNA of the CDR3 is TGTGCCACCAGCAGGGCCGGGTACGGGGTAACAGATACGCAGTATTTT.

This sequence joins TRBV3-1 and TRBJ2-7; tentative D call: TRBD1 (5 bases). Germline CDR1 is LGHDT and CDR2 is YNNKEL (reference sequence). Trimming removed 7 bases from V and 4 bases from J, with 11 bases in between. The CDR3 is 12 amino acids. CDR3 region: CASTGREYEQYF. DNA for the CDR3: TGTGCCAGCACTGGCAGGGAATACGAGCAGTACTTC.

This clonotype was observed many times. The chain links TRBV6-1 to TRBJ2-2, with 10 positions matching TRBD2. Germline CDR1 reads MNHNS; CDR2 reads SASEGT. V lost 7 bases, J lost 3 bases, and 8 bases stayed unmatched. The CDR3 has 16 amino acids. The CDR3 is CASKNGGLADTGELFF. CDR3 nucleotides: TGTGCCAGCAAGAACGGAGGACTAGCGGACACCGGGGAGCTGTTTTTT.

A few counts support this clonotype. The chain joins TRBV6-2 or TRBV6-3 to TRBJ2-7; D remains ambiguous. The CDR3 has 16 residues. Germline CDR1 is MNHEY and CDR2 is SVGEGT. The germline V and J ends were trimmed by 0 bases and 0 bases, with 12 bases remaining between them. CDR3 protein: CASSYSPILGSYEQYF. The CDR3 nucleotides read TGTGCCAGCAGTTACTCTCCCATCCTCGGCTCCTACGAGCAGTACTTC.

This chain links TRBV20-1 with TRBJ2-7; unclear D gene. This CDR3 comprises 13 residues. Germline V lookup: CDR1 DFQATT, CDR2 SNEGSKA (reference sequence). V lost 6 bases, J lost 4 bases, and 16 bases lay in between. CDR3 residues: CSASTGYGYEQYF. The CDR3 coding sequence is TGCAGTGCCTCGACGGGCTATGGGTACGAGCAGTACTTC.

This clonotype was seen a handful of times. V gene TRBV24-1 combines with J gene TRBJ2-3, with D possibly being TRBD2 (5 bases). Germline CDR1 reads KGHDR; CDR2 reads SFDVKD. Trimming left V 4 bases short and J 4 bases short, with 17 bases between. This CDR3 region has 16 residues. CDR3 in amino acids: CATSDHDLASSDTQYF. The DNA of the CDR3 is TGTGCCACCAGTGACCACGATCTAGCTTCCTCAGATACGCAGTATTTT.

This clonotype occurred a few times. This sequence joins TRBV9 and TRBJ2-6; 9 positions match TRBD2. Unmatched junction bases numbered 4, after V lost 0 bases and J lost 0 bases. CDR1 and CDR2 (germline): SGDLS, YYNGEE. CDR3 length: 18 residues. This CDR3 reads CASSVGGSGSSGANVLTF. The DNA for the CDR3 is TGTGCCAGCAGCGTAGGCGGTAGCGGGAGCTCTGGGGCCAACGTCCTGACTTTC.

The chain's CDR3 is CATRDRGRLYEQYF. The CDR3 nucleotides are TGTGCCACCCGGGACAGGGGGCGTCTCTACGAGCAGTACTTC. This chain uses TRBV24-1 with TRBJ2-7, with 12 nucleotides matching TRBD1. V dropped 9 bases and J dropped 3; count of bases not matched to a gene: 5. There are 14 residues in the CDR3. Germline values: CDR1 KGHDR, CDR2 SFDVKD.

The CDR3 sequence is CASSLRGPDQPQHF. CDR3 DNA: TGTGCCAGCAGCCTTAGGGGGCCGGATCAGCCCCAGCATTTT. The V gene is TRBV7-9, the J gene TRBJ1-5, with 7 bases fitting TRBD1. The trim removed 5 bases at V and 5 bases at J, leaving 6 bases unmatched. Per germline, CDR1 SEHNR and CDR2 FQNEAQ (reference sequence). This CDR3 is 14 amino acids long. The whole variable domain, filled in from reference TRBV7-9 and TRBJ1-5, reads DTGVSQNPRHKITKRGQNVTFRCDPISEHNRLYWYRQTLGQGPEFLTYFQNEAQLEKSRLLSDRFSAERPKGSFSTLEIQRTEQGDSAMYLCASSLRGPDQPQHFGDGTRLSIL.

In its sample, this clonotype was seen a few times. This chain joins TRBV5-1 and TRBJ2-5, with D perhaps matching TRBD2 (7 bases). CDR3 length: 14 residues. Germline CDR1 and CDR2: SGHRS and YFSETQ. Trimming stripped 7 bases from V and 2 bases from J, with 15 bases between. The DNA of the CDR3 is TGCGCCAGCGGGCCAGGGGAGGGTCAAGAGACCCAGTACTTC. Protein: CASGPGEGQETQYF.

Only a few counts were recorded for this clonotype. The chain has TRBV20-1 and TRBJ2-3; D remains ambiguous. The CDR3 has 14 amino acids. Germline assignment: CDR1 DFQATT and CDR2 SNEGSKA (reference sequence). Trimming shortened V by 6 bases and J by 3 bases, and 16 bases separated the two germline ends. CDR3 in amino acids: CSAGVGKGTDTQYF. In DNA, the CDR3 is TGCAGTGCGGGCGTGGGGAAGGGTACAGATACGCAGTATTTT.

V is TRBV5-1 and J is TRBJ1-1; TRBD1 agrees at 9 bases. Per germline, CDR1 SGHRS and CDR2 YFSETQ. J lost 11 bases, V lost 3 bases, and 8 bases had no gene match. The CDR3 length is 13 residues. CDR3 DNA: TGCGCCAGCAGCTCGGGACAGGGCTTTTCGGCTTTCTTT. It codes for CASSSGQGFSAFF.